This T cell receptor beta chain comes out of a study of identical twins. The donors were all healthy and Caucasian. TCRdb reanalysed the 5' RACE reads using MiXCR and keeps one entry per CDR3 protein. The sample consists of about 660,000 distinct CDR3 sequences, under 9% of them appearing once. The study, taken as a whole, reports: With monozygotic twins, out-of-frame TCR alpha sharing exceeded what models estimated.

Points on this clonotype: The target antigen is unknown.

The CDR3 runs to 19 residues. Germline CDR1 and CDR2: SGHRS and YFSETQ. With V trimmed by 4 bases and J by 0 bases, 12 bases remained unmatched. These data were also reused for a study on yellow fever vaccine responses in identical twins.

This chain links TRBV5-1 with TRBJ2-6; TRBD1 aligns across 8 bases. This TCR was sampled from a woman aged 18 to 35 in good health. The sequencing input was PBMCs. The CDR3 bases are TGCGCCAGCAGCCAACCGAGGACAGGGCGGAGCTCTGGGGCCAACGTCCTGACTTTC. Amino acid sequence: CASSQPRTGRSSGANVLTF. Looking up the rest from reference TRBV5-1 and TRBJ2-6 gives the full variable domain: KAGVTQTPRYLIKTRGQQVTLSCSPISGHRSVSWYQQTPGQGLQFLFEYFSETQRNKGNFPGRFSGRQFSNSRSEMNVSTLELGDSALYLCASSQPRTGRSSGANVLTFGAGSRLTVL.